This passage covers 12 T cell receptor beta chains from one sample sequenced in a study of blood T cells in healthy people across ages. It was with a sample-barcoded 5' primer and a J-beta primer mix that a second PCR of about 6 to 11 cycles was run. Each CDR3 protein gets one entry after TCRdb re-called the 5' RACE reads with MiXCR. The sample has about 770,000 distinct CDR3 sequences, around 42% seen once; the top ten hold about 21%. Material: blood. These receptors were obtained from a man aged 55 to 69 in good health.

The CDR3 DNA is TGTGCCAGCAGTTTCCGGGAAAACGAGCAGTACTTC. The encoded protein is CASSFRENEQYF. J is TRBJ2-7 and V is TRBV28, with D perhaps matching TRBD2 (5 bases). This CDR3 is 12 amino acids long. Germline V gene sequence: CDR1 MDHEN, CDR2 SYDVKM. V lost 3 bases, J lost 5 bases, and 8 bases lay in between.

Only a few counts were recorded for this clonotype. The chain uses TRBV30 and TRBJ2-1, with D uncertain. CDR1 and CDR2 from the germline V gene are GTSNPN and SVGIG (reference sequence). The CDR3 consists of 11 residues. V was shortened by 5 bases and J by 7 bases, with 9 bases between the two germline ends. The CDR3 DNA reads as TGTGCCTGGCAATATCTTAATGAGCAGTTCTTC. The encoded protein is CAWQYLNEQFF.

This clonotype was seen more than once but under ten times. This sequence joins TRBV19 and TRBJ2-5; tentatively, D is TRBD1 or TRBD2 (5 bases each). V gave up 7 bases and J gave up 7 bases, with 19 bases separating them. The CDR3 consists of 14 residues. The germline V gene encodes CDR1 LNHDA and CDR2 SQIVND (reference sequence). CDR3 sequence (DNA): TGTGCCAGTAACCGGGGCCACGAACGGGGGACCCAGTACTTC. Translation: CASNRGHERGTQYF. Complete variable domain (other parts from reference TRBV19 and TRBJ2-5): DGGITQSPKYLFRKEGQNVTLSCEQNLNHDAMYWYRQDPGQGLRLIYYSQIVNDFQKGDIAEGYSVSREKKESFPLTVTSAQKNPTAFYLCASNRGHERGTQYFGPGTRLLVL.

The chain recombines TRBV7-2 with TRBJ2-3; D not resolved. From germline, CDR1 is SGHTA and CDR2 FQGNSA. Deletions cut 3 bases from V and 4 bases from J, with 8 bases between. The CDR3 consists of 13 residues. This CDR3 is CASSFERADTQYF. CDR3 DNA sequence: TGTGCCAGCAGCTTTGAAAGGGCAGATACGCAGTATTTT.

This clonotype has more than one count but fewer than ten. J is TRBJ2-7 and V is TRBV3-1, with 8 bases lining up with TRBD1. The CDR3 totals 15 residues. J was trimmed by 5 bases and V by 3 bases; bases with no gene match: 9. Germline V CDR1 and CDR2: LGHDT, YNNKEL (reference sequence). The DNA of the CDR3 is TGTGCCAGCAGCCACCATGACAGGGGAACGAACGAGCAGTACTTC. The encoded protein is CASSHHDRGTNEQYF.

This clonotype was found a few times. This chain connects TRBV6-5 to TRBJ2-1; possible D gene TRBD2, 7 bases. Looked up from germline, CDR1 is MNHEY and CDR2 is SVGAGI. CDR3 size: 12 residues. The germline V and J ends were trimmed by 8 bases and 9 bases, with 14 bases remaining between them. Here the CDR3 reads CASSWGGREQFF. DNA of the CDR3: TGTGCCAGCTCCTGGGGGGGGCGTGAGCAGTTCTTC.

This clonotype was seen only a few times. The V and J genes are TRBV20-1 and TRBJ2-1, with TRBD1 as a possible D gene (5 bases). Germline V gene sequence: CDR1 DFQATT, CDR2 SNEGSKA (reference sequence). Trimming cost V 0 bases and J 4 bases, with 16 bases left between them. The CDR3 totals 16 residues. CDR3 protein: CSARDQGFSRYNEQFF. The CDR3 DNA sequence: TGCAGTGCTAGAGATCAGGGATTCAGTAGGTACAATGAGCAGTTCTTC.

Only a few counts were recorded for this clonotype. This chain links TRBV5-1 with TRBJ1-4; unclear D gene. The length of the CDR3 is 15 residues. The germline V and J ends were trimmed by 0 bases and 1 base, with 7 bases remaining between them. Per germline, CDR1 SGHRS and CDR2 YFSETQ. CDR3 sequence (DNA): TGCGCCAGCAGCTTGGTACCGGGAACTAATGAAAAACTGTTTTTT. As protein: CASSLVPGTNEKLFF.

In its sample, this clonotype was seen a few times. The chain carries TRBV5-1 and TRBJ1-2, with D unresolved. The CDR3 loop spans 13 amino acids. V lost 0 bases to trimming and J lost 8 bases, with 11 bases between them. Germline V gene lookup returns CDR1 SGHRS and CDR2 YFSETQ. The CDR3 sequence is CASSLDTQYGYTF. The CDR3 DNA sequence: TGCGCCAGCAGCTTGGACACTCAATACGGCTACACCTTC.

This clonotype was seen more than once but under ten times. The CDR3: CASSIALGQGAYGYTF. In nucleotides, the CDR3 is TGTGCCAGCTCAATTGCCTTGGGGCAGGGCGCCTATGGCTACACCTTC. This rearrangement joins TRBV18 to TRBJ1-2; D perhaps matches TRBD1 (5 bases). Germline V gene data show CDR1 as KGHSH and CDR2 as LQKENI. The CDR3 spans 16 residues. V gave up 5 bases and J gave up 4 bases, with 20 bases separating them. Looking up the rest from reference TRBV18 and TRBJ1-2 gives the full variable domain: NAGVMQNPRHLVRRRGQEARLRCSPMKGHSHVYWYRQLPEEGLKFMVYLQKENIIDESGMPKERFSAEFPKEGPSILRIQQVVRGDSAAYFCASSIALGQGAYGYTFGSGTRLTVV.

The V and J genes are TRBV7-2 and TRBJ2-5, with D unclear. Trimming stripped 5 bases from V and 2 bases from J, with 15 bases between. Germline V gene data show CDR1 as SGHTA and CDR2 as FQGNSA. This CDR3 comprises 15 residues. In DNA form, the CDR3 reads TGTGCCAGCAGCGACCGCCGGGCCCTACAAGAGACCCAGTACTTC. Its translation is CASSDRRALQETQYF. Looking up the rest from reference TRBV7-2 and TRBJ2-5 gives the full variable domain: GAGVSQSPSNKVTEKGKDVELRCDPISGHTALYWYRQSLGQGLEFLIYFQGNSAPDKSGLPSDRFSAERTGGSVSTLTIQRTQQEDSAVYLCASSDRRALQETQYFGPGTRLLVL.

The chain has TRBV6-5 and TRBJ1-4, with a possible D match to TRBD1 (5 bases). In germline, CDR1 is MNHEY, CDR2 SVGAGI. Trimming removed 6 bases at V and 9 bases at J, with 14 bases between. This CDR3 contains 13 residues. The CDR3 protein is CASSPFRDQKLFF. CDR3 DNA sequence: TGTGCCAGCAGCCCCTTCAGGGATCAAAAACTGTTTTTT.